One and the same sample provided the 16 T cell receptor beta chains below, sequenced in a study of blood T cell repertoires in COVID-19 (dated by TCRdb to 2018 to 2020). Library method: the immunoSEQ multiplex PCR assay. TCRdb holds this immuneACCESS table with in-frame rearrangements only. Some clones are missing; in checked studies, unresolved V genes explain under half, and the rest has no known cause. This sample is represented by approximately 140,000 clones; roughly 89% of them were singletons. Clones ranked in the top ten supply roughly 4% of the sample. The specimen was peripheral blood. These receptors were collected from a woman aged 40 to 50 with acute or convalescent COVID-19.

The J gene is TRBJ1-4, the V gene TRBV18; tentative D call: TRBD1 (5 bases). V was cut by 1 base and J by 3 bases, with 9 bases left in between. Germline V CDR1 and CDR2: KGHSH, LQKENI. The CDR3 length is 15 residues. The CDR3: CASSPRGGANEKLFF. CDR3 sequence (DNA): TGTGCCAGCTCACCACGGGGGGGAGCTAATGAAAAACTGTTTTTT. Drawing the rest from reference TRBV18 and TRBJ1-4, the complete variable domain is NAGVMQNPRHLVRRRGQEARLRCSPMKGHSHVYWYRQLPEEGLKFMVYLQKENIIDESGMPKERFSAEFPKEGPSILRIQQVVRGDSAAYFCASSPRGGANEKLFFGSGTQLSVL.

The genes are TRBV27 and TRBJ1-2, with TRBD1 as a possible D gene (5 bases). The V gene's germline CDR1 is MNHEY and CDR2 SMNVEV (reference sequence). The CDR3 is made up of 18 amino acids. V dropped 4 bases and J dropped 4 bases, with 25 bases sitting between them. In nucleotides, the CDR3 is TGTGCCAGCAGTTCCCACTTGTTTCAGCAGGGTGATTTCTATGGCTACACCTTC. Protein: CASSSHLFQQGDFYGYTF.

The rearrangement joins TRBV14 to TRBJ1-3; D gene unclear. The CDR3 consists of 16 residues. Germline assignment: CDR1 SGHDN and CDR2 FVKESK. V lost 2 bases and J 0 bases, leaving 11 bases between the germline ends. CDR3 sequence (DNA): TGTGCCAGCAGCCAAATTGAGCCTCTCTCTGGAAACACCATATATTTT. Its translation is CASSQIEPLSGNTIYF.

The J gene is TRBJ1-6, the V gene TRBV4-1, with no clear D. V was shortened by 0 bases and J by 7 bases, with 10 bases between the two germline ends. CDR1 and CDR2 (germline): MGHRA, YSYEKL. The CDR3 has 15 amino acids. The CDR3: CASSQDLPRNSPLHF. In nucleotides, the CDR3 is TGCGCCAGCAGCCAAGATCTCCCCAGGAATTCACCCCTCCACTTT.

The rearrangement uses TRBV5-1 and TRBJ1-3, with D tentatively TRBD1 (5 bases). V was cut by 3 bases and J by 4 bases, with 17 bases left in between. The CDR3 has 16 amino acids. Germline V gene sequence: CDR1 SGHRS, CDR2 YFSETQ. The DNA for the CDR3 is TGCGCCAGCAGCTGGGGCCCGGGAGGGGAAGGAAACACCATATATTTT. As protein: CASSWGPGGEGNTIYF.

The gene calls are TRBV6-4 and TRBJ2-1, with TRBD2 matching 8 bases. CDR1 MRHNA and CDR2 SNTAGT come from the germline V gene. The CDR3 runs 17 residues. V dropped 6 bases and J dropped 7; count of bases not matched to a gene: 17. The CDR3 is CASSPTPGGDTGNEQFF. The CDR3 nucleotides are TGTGCCAGCAGCCCGACCCCCGGGGGGGATACGGGGAATGAGCAGTTCTTC.

Only one count was recorded for this clone. The genes are TRBV15 and TRBJ2-5; 7 bases fit TRBD1. V shed 1 base and J 1 base; nucleotides not matched to a gene: 12. Germline CDR1 and CDR2: LNHNV and YYDKDF (reference sequence). CDR3 length: 18 residues. Here the CDR3 DNA reads TGTGCCACCAGCAGAGCCTTACAGGGGTTATCGGCCCAAGAGACCCAGTACTTC. It is translated as CATSRALQGLSAQETQYF.

V gene TRBV15 combines with J gene TRBJ1-1; weak D call: TRBD1 (5 bases). The CDR3 is made up of 17 amino acids. The V end was cut by 2 bases, the J end by 1 base, with 17 bases between. The germline V gene encodes CDR1 LNHNV and CDR2 YYDKDF (reference sequence). The DNA of the CDR3 is TGTGCCACCAGCAGATGGGCTCCGGGGGAAACGAACACTGAAGCTTTCTTT. Protein: CATSRWAPGETNTEAFF.

This clone was detected only once. The chain joins TRBV30 to TRBJ1-1; 7 bases line up with TRBD1. V gave up 2 bases and J gave up 3 bases; unmatched junction bases: 9. Germline CDR1 and CDR2: GTSNPN and SVGIG (reference sequence). This CDR3 comprises 15 residues. DNA for the CDR3: TGTGCCTGGAGTTTACAGGGGACGGTGCACACTGAAGCTTTCTTT. Its protein is CAWSLQGTVHTEAFF.

This clone was observed a handful of times. The junction departs from the called germline gene at one end, perhaps through a read error. The chain has TRBV6-2 or TRBV6-3 and TRBJ2-4; D possibly corresponds to TRBD1 (6 bases). CDR1 is MNHEY, CDR2 SVGEGT, per germline. This CDR3 is built from 20 residues. This chain's CDR3 is CASSSDPDRGSWIARNIQYF. Here the CDR3 DNA reads TGTGCCAGCAGTTCGGACCCGGACAGAGGGTCTTGGATAGCCAGAAACATTCAGTACTTC.

J is TRBJ1-4 and V is TRBV6-6; perhaps TRBD1 as D (5 bases). The germline V gene encodes CDR1 MNHNY and CDR2 SVGAGI (reference sequence). There are 14 residues in the CDR3. Trimming removed 6 bases from V and 3 bases from J, with 11 bases in between. The CDR3 loop reads CASRRGGANEKLFF. CDR3 coding DNA: TGTGCCAGCAGGCGGGGAGGGGCTAATGAAAAACTGTTTTTT.

This clone was seen only once. The genes are TRBV25-1 and TRBJ2-5; perhaps TRBD2 as D (7 bases). The CDR3 sequence is 15 residues long. Trimming pared 7 bases from V and 4 bases from J, leaving 19 bases between. Germline values: CDR1 MGHDK, CDR2 SYGVNS. The CDR3 nucleotides are TGTGCCAGCACTACCCCCCGGGGAGGGGGAGAGACCCAGTACTTC. Protein sequence: CASTTPRGGGETQYF. Full variable domain (rest looked up from reference TRBV25-1 and TRBJ2-5): EADIYQTPRYLVIGTGKKITLECSQTMGHDKMYWYQQDPGMELHLIHYSYGVNSTEKGDLSSESTVSRIRTEHFPLTLESARPSHTSQYLCASTTPRGGGETQYFGPGTRLLVL.

The chain uses TRBV6-5 and TRBJ2-1; TRBD2 matches 10 bases. Per the germline V gene, CDR1 is MNHEY and CDR2 is SVGAGI. CDR3 size: 15 residues. Trimming removed 7 bases from V and 6 bases from J; junction bases left unmatched: 9. The CDR3 is CASNPSGGGFNEQFF. The CDR3 nucleotides are TGTGCCAGCAACCCGAGCGGGGGGGGATTCAATGAGCAGTTCTTC.

The chain uses TRBV3-1 (or the pseudogene TRBV3-2) and TRBJ2-1; possibly TRBD2 for D (5 bases). Trimming removed 1 base at V and 14 bases at J, with 18 bases between. The CDR3 covers 14 residues. Germline V CDR1 and CDR2: LGHDT, YNNKEL (reference sequence). The CDR3 loop reads CASSQVGFMEAEFF. For the CDR3, the DNA is TGTGCCAGCAGCCAAGTTGGGTTTATGGAGGCGGAGTTCTTC.

The chain uses TRBV15 and TRBJ2-5, with D tentatively TRBD1 (6 bases). CDR3 length: 14 amino acids. Trimming pared 1 base from V and 2 bases from J, leaving 8 bases between. Per the germline V gene, CDR1 is LNHNV and CDR2 is YYDKDF (reference sequence). As DNA, the CDR3 is TGTGCCACCAGCAGAGCACAGGGTCAAGAGACCCAGTACTTC. Translation gives CATSRAQGQETQYF.

V usage is TRBV21-1 and J usage is TRBJ2-7; the table's D call TRBD1 went unverified against the DNA. TRBV21-1 is labeled a pseudogene. The length of the CDR3 is 14 residues. The CDR3 sequence: CASSKGTPGVEQYF. The CDR3 DNA reads TGTGCCAGCAGCAAAGGAACACCAGGTGTCGAGCAGTACTTC.